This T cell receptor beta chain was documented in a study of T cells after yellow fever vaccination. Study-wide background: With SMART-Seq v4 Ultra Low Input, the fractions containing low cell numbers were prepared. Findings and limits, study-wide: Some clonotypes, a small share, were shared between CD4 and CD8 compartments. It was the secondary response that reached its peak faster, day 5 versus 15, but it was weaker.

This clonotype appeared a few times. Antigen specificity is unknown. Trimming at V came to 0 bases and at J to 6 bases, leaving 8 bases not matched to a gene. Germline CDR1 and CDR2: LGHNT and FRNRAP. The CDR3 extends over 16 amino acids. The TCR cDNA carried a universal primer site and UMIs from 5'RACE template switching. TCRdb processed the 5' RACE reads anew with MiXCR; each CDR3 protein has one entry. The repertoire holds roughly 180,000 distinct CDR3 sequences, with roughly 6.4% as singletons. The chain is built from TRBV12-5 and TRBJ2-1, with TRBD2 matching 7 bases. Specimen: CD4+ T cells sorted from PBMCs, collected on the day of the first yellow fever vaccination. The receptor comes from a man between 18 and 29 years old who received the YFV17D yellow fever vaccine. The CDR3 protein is CASGLVHPGLTNEQFF. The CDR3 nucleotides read TGTGCTAGTGGTTTGGTTCACCCGGGACTAACCAATGAGCAGTTCTTC.